These 18 T cell receptor beta chains share one sample of origin, sequenced in a study of radiotherapy plus CTLA-4 blockade in lung cancer. Repertoires were generated with immunoSEQ multiplex PCR, while TCRdb's copy carries only in-frame clones and drops some. The sample holds around 99,000 clones, just over 85% seen once. Sequenced material: peripheral blood, taken from a patient treated with radiotherapy plus ipilimumab. Receptors were obtained from a human donor with non-small cell lung cancer that progressed on radiotherapy plus ipilimumab.

The sample holds one count of this clone. The genes are TRBV5-5 and TRBJ2-2; no definite D call. This CDR3 is 11 amino acids long. The V gene lost 1 base and the J gene lost 6 bases, with 1 base spanning the gap. Germline CDR1 SGHKS, CDR2 YYEKEE (reference sequence). The CDR3 reads CASSLPGELFF. CDR3 bases: TGTGCCAGCAGCTTGCCCGGGGAGCTGTTTTTT.

The V gene is TRBV27, the J gene TRBJ1-2, with no clear D. Trimming removed 6 bases at V and 4 bases at J, with 9 bases between. CDR1 is MNHEY, CDR2 SMNVEV, per germline (reference sequence). CDR3 length: 12 amino acids. The CDR3 bases are TGTGCCAGCAGGGCACCCGGCTATGGCTACACCTTC. Amino acid sequence: CASRAPGYGYTF.

CDR3 coding DNA: TGCGCCAGCAACAGAGACGGGAACACTGAAGCTTTCTTT. Protein sequence: CASNRDGNTEAFF. The V call is TRBV5-1, the J call TRBJ1-1; no definite D call. Germline V gene sequence: CDR1 SGHRS, CDR2 YFSETQ. The CDR3 totals 13 residues. V was clipped by 6 bases and J by 1 base, with 10 bases between them.

With regard to this clone: Other DNA sequences within the sample encode an identical CDR3. This chain uses TRBV7-9 with TRBJ2-2; possible D gene TRBD2, 6 bases. This CDR3 comprises 15 residues. V gave up 5 bases and J gave up 5 bases, with 15 bases separating them. CDR1 is SEHNR, CDR2 FQNEAQ, per germline (reference sequence). The CDR3 nucleotides are TGTGCCAGCAGCCGGGACTCCCCGGGGACCGGGGAGCTGTTTTTT. This encodes CASSRDSPGTGELFF.

The chain joins TRBV13 to TRBJ2-2; 11 bases agree with TRBD2. J gave up 1 base and V 3 bases, and 1 base lay outside the gene matches. Per germline, CDR1 PRHDT and CDR2 FYEKMQ (reference sequence). The CDR3 has 16 amino acids. DNA for the CDR3: TGTGCCAGCAGCTTGGGACTAGCGGAGAACACCGGGGAGCTGTTTTTT. It encodes CASSLGLAENTGELFF.

J is TRBJ2-7 and V is TRBV6-5; 9 bases map to TRBD2. The CDR3 loop spans 14 amino acids. Germline CDR1 is MNHEY and CDR2 is SVGAGI. The junction had 6 bases not matched to a gene; V was cut back by 5 bases and J by 4 bases. The CDR3 sequence is CASSATSGIYEQYF. The DNA for the CDR3 is TGTGCCAGCAGTGCGACTAGCGGAATTTACGAGCAGTACTTC.

The chain links TRBV11-3 to TRBJ2-2, with 7 bases aligning to TRBD2. V trimming: 7 bases; J trimming: 0 bases; junction bases outside the gene matches: 5. This CDR3 has 15 amino acids. CDR1 and CDR2 from the germline V gene are SGHNT and YENEEA. In nucleotides, the CDR3 is TGTGCCAGCATCTTTCGGGGGGCGAACACCGGGGAGCTGTTTTTT. It is translated as CASIFRGANTGELFF.

On this clone: One end of the junction is discordant with germline, which a read error may explain. The rearrangement links TRBV6-1 to TRBJ1-2; no clear D. This CDR3 spans 9 amino acids. Germline V CDR1 and CDR2: MNHNS, SASEGT. DNA for the CDR3: TGTGCCAGCAGTGAAGCGAGGTACTTC. It is translated as CASSEARYF.

The chain has TRBV5-5 and TRBJ2-4; 8 nucleotides line up with TRBD1. V lost 4 bases to trimming and J lost 5 bases; unmatched junction nucleotides: 5. The CDR3 covers 14 residues. Germline V gene sequence: CDR1 SGHKS, CDR2 YYEKEE (reference sequence). The CDR3 loop is CASSPGTGQNIQYF. CDR3 nucleotides: TGTGCCAGCAGCCCCGGGACAGGTCAAAACATTCAGTACTTC.

V is TRBV19 and J is TRBJ1-1, with 7 nucleotides matching TRBD1. Trimming removed 7 bases from V and 1 base from J; junction bases left unmatched: 9. CDR3 length: 15 amino acids. Germline V gene sequence: CDR1 LNHDA, CDR2 SQIVND (reference sequence). The CDR3 DNA sequence: TGTGCCAGTACCCTGGGGCCAGGGGGGAACACTGAAGCTTTCTTT. Its translation: CASTLGPGGNTEAFF.

This clone was seen only once. V usage is TRBV2 and J usage is TRBJ2-7; D gene ambiguous. The V and J ends lost 3 bases and 0 bases respectively, with 9 bases between them. Germline CDR1 is SNHLY and CDR2 is FYNNEI. This CDR3 region has 14 residues. CDR3 nucleotide sequence: TGTGCCAGCAGTGATCTAGTGTACTCCTACGAGCAGTACTTC. It codes for CASSDLVYSYEQYF. Supplemented by reference TRBV2 and TRBJ2-7, the full variable domain reads EPEVTQTPSHQVTQMGQEVILRCVPISNHLYFYWYRQILGQKVEFLVSFYNNEISEKSEIFDDQFSVERPDGSNFTLKIRSTKLEDSAMYFCASSDLVYSYEQYFGPGTRLTVT.

The genes are TRBV5-6 and TRBJ2-1, with 12 bases lining up with TRBD2. The CDR3 contains 18 residues. Germline loops: CDR1 SGHDT, CDR2 YYEEEE. V lost 0 bases, J lost 12 bases, and 16 bases stayed unmatched. The CDR3, as DNA: TGTGCCAGCAGCTTGGGCTTTGGTCCTAGCGGGAGGGCCTTGGTGCAGTTCTTC. It specifies CASSLGFGPSGRALVQFF.

As concerns this clone: Other nucleotide sequences from this sample produce the same CDR3. The CDR3 DNA sequence: TGTGCCAGTAGAAGGGGGACCTCTGGGGCCAACGTCCTGACTTTC. Protein product: CASRRGTSGANVLTF. This sequence joins TRBV2 and TRBJ2-6, with D perhaps matching TRBD1 (6 bases). V gave up 9 bases and J gave up 0 bases, with 12 bases separating them. Germline assignment: CDR1 SNHLY and CDR2 FYNNEI. There are 15 residues in the CDR3.

This chain connects TRBV6-6 to TRBJ1-2, with 7 nucleotides matching TRBD1. V lost 6 bases to trimming and J lost 7 bases; unmatched junction nucleotides: 8. Germline CDR1 reads MNHNY; CDR2 reads SVGAGI (reference sequence). The CDR3 has 13 residues. The CDR3, as DNA: TGTGCCAGCAGCCCCGACAGGGCGATTGGCTACACCTTC. It translates to CASSPDRAIGYTF.

This clone was observed once. V is TRBV18 and J is TRBJ1-5; D may be TRBD1 (6 bases). The CDR3 contains 15 residues. The germline gives CDR1 KGHSH, CDR2 LQKENI. Deletions cut 5 bases from V and 1 base from J, with 12 bases between. The CDR3, as DNA: TGTGCCAGCTCATTTGACAGGAGCAGCAATCAGCCCCAGCATTTT. Amino acids: CASSFDRSSNQPQHF.

The chain joins TRBV7-2 to TRBJ2-6, with TRBD2 as a possible D gene (6 bases). Germline V CDR1 and CDR2: SGHTA, FQGNSA. V was shortened by 2 bases and J by 6 bases, with 14 bases between the two germline ends. The CDR3 is made up of 16 amino acids. The CDR3 sequence is CASSLFGGGLANVLTF. The CDR3 DNA is TGTGCCAGCAGCTTATTCGGGGGTGGCTTGGCCAACGTCCTGACTTTC.

With regard to this clone: The junction does not match germline at one end; this may be a read error. This chain joins TRBV6-1 and TRBJ1-2; D is possibly TRBD1 (6 bases). CDR1 is MNHNS, CDR2 SASEGT, per germline. The CDR3 totals 11 residues. CDR3 residues: CASSEVGHPVF. For the CDR3, the DNA is TGTGCCAGCAGTGAAGTGGGACACCCAGTCTTC.

V is TRBV4-2 and J is TRBJ2-7; 9 nucleotides agree with TRBD1. The CDR3 extends over 14 amino acids. Germline CDR1 reads LGHNA; CDR2 reads YNFKEQ. V shed 6 bases, J shed 2 bases, and the junction held 5 bases outside the gene matches. The CDR3 DNA reads as TGTGCCAGCAGTTCCGGGACAGGGACCTACGAGCAGTACTTC. Residues: CASSSGTGTYEQYF.